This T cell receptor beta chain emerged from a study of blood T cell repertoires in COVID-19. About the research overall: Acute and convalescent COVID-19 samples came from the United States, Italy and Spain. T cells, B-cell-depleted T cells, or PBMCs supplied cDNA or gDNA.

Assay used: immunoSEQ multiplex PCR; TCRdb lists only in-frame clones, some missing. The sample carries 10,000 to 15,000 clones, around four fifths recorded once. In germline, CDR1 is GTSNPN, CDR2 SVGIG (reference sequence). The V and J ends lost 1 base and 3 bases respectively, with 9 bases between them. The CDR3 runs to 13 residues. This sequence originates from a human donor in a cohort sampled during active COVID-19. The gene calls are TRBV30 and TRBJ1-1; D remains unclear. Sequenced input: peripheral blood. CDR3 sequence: CAWSARRDTEAFF. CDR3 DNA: TGTGCCTGGAGTGCAAGGAGGGACACTGAAGCTTTCTTT.